This T cell receptor beta chain was sequenced in a study of blood T cell repertoires in COVID-19. This table comes from immunoSEQ multiplex PCR, and its TCRdb copy is limited to in-frame clones, with some not included. The sample includes 250,000 or so clones, approximately 90% seen only once; the top ten take roughly 4.3%. Trimming cost V 2 bases and J 4 bases; bases outside gene matches: 10. The germline V gene has CDR1 SEHNR and CDR2 FQNEAQ (reference sequence). The CDR3 is 16 residues long. This clone was picked up one time. The rearrangement joins TRBV7-9 to TRBJ1-2; TRBD1 matches 7 bases. Material: PBMCs or T cells enriched from blood (not recorded which). The receptor's source is a woman in her 30s with acute COVID-19. The CDR3 sequence: CASSLSDRARGYGYTF. Here the CDR3 DNA reads TGTGCCAGCAGCTTATCTGACAGGGCCAGGGGCTATGGCTACACCTTC. The whole variable domain, filled in from reference TRBV7-9 and TRBJ1-2, reads DTGVSQNPRHKITKRGQNVTFRCDPISEHNRLYWYRQTLGQGPEFLTYFQNEAQLEKSRLLSDRFSAERPKGSFSTLEIQRTEQGDSAMYLCASSLSDRARGYGYTFGSGTRLTVV.